Following are 14 T cell receptor beta chains from one sample sequenced in a study of T cell repertoires in cytomegalovirus infection. These receptors' antigens are unknown. Using its own MiXCR run on the reads, TCRdb lists one record per CDR3 protein. The data show just under 500,000 distinct CDR3 sequences, around 30% seen once. Sequenced material: cultured PBMCs, taken from culture after CMV antigen stimulation. The receptors were gathered from a human donor in good health (CMV status not recorded). Some clones in this sample may be carry-over from other donors' samples.

This clonotype has a count of ten or more. The chain has TRBV19 and TRBJ1-5, with TRBD1 identical over 8 bases. The CDR3 is 17 residues long. In germline, CDR1 is LNHDA, CDR2 SQIVND (reference sequence). Trimming removed 3 bases from V and 2 bases from J; junction bases left unmatched: 9. Here the CDR3 reads CASSIAGGKLGNQPQHF. In nucleotides, the CDR3 is TGTGCCAGTAGTATTGCAGGGGGCAAGCTGGGCAATCAGCCCCAGCATTTT.

V usage is TRBV7-2 and J usage is TRBJ1-2, with D possibly being TRBD1 (5 bases). V lost 4 bases, J lost 5 bases, and 11 bases lay in between. The CDR3 loop spans 13 amino acids. Germline assignment: CDR1 SGHTA and CDR2 FQGNSA. The CDR3 is CASSSRGLYGYTF. CDR3 DNA: TGTGCCAGCAGCTCTAGGGGCCTATATGGCTACACCTTC.

This rearrangement joins TRBV3-1 to TRBJ2-5; D gene unclear. Germline V CDR1 and CDR2: LGHDT, YNNKEL (reference sequence). V shed 1 base and J shed 1 base, with 13 bases lying between them. The CDR3 is 16 residues long. As DNA, the CDR3 is TGTGCCAGCAGCCAAGTACGAGTGATACTCCAAGAGACCCAGTACTTC. It yields the protein CASSQVRVILQETQYF.

The chain is built from TRBV7-9 and TRBJ2-2; 8 nucleotides line up with TRBD2. In germline, CDR1 is SEHNR, CDR2 FQNEAQ (reference sequence). With V trimmed by 5 bases and J by 0 bases, 5 bases remained unmatched. The CDR3 spans 16 residues. The CDR3 is CASSHKTSANTGELFF. CDR3 in DNA: TGTGCCAGCAGCCATAAGACTAGCGCGAACACCGGGGAGCTGTTTTTT.

Only a few counts were recorded for this clonotype. The V and J genes are TRBV5-6 and TRBJ1-2; 8 bases agree with TRBD1. The trim removed 4 bases at V and 0 bases at J, leaving 14 bases unmatched. This CDR3 contains 18 residues. The germline V gene encodes CDR1 SGHDT and CDR2 YYEEEE. DNA for the CDR3: TGTGCCAGCAGCCGGGCCGGACAGGGAAGGTTATCTAACTATGGCTACACCTTC. Translation: CASSRAGQGRLSNYGYTF. Based on the CDR3 plus reference TRBV5-6 and TRBJ1-2, the full variable domain is DAGVTQSPTHLIKTRGQQVTLRCSPKSGHDTVSWYQQALGQGPQFIFQYYEEEERQRGNFPDRFSGHQFPNYSSELNVNALLLGDSALYLCASSRAGQGRLSNYGYTFGSGTRLTVV.

V gene TRBV7-2 combines with J gene TRBJ2-1, with 10 nucleotides matching TRBD2. The ends lost 10 bases at V and 10 bases at J; junction bases unmatched: 13. Germline values: CDR1 SGHTA, CDR2 FQGNSA. This CDR3 comprises 14 residues. The CDR3: CATQGLAGGWEQFF. CDR3 nucleotides: TGTGCCACTCAAGGGTTAGCGGGAGGTTGGGAGCAGTTCTTC.

The J gene is TRBJ1-2, the V gene TRBV29-1; the D is unclear. CDR3 length equals 11 residues. Trimming took off 5 bases at V and 6 bases at J, with 10 bases between the two ends. CDR1 is SQVTM, CDR2 ANQGSEA, per germline. CDR3 protein: CSVPRPDGYTF. The CDR3 region has the DNA TGCAGCGTTCCCCGGCCAGATGGCTACACCTTC.

V is TRBV5-5 and J is TRBJ1-4, with unresolved D. The V end lost 7 bases, the J end lost 0 bases, and 10 bases lay between the germline ends. CDR1 SGHKS and CDR2 YYEKEE come from the germline V gene (reference sequence). CDR3 length equals 14 residues. Written as DNA, the CDR3 is TGTGCCAGCCGTGTTACCTCAACTAATGAAAAACTGTTTTTT. It codes for CASRVTSTNEKLFF.

This chain joins TRBV20-1 and TRBJ2-7; D uncertain. The CDR3 runs 13 residues. Trimming removed 3 bases from V and 7 bases from J, with 16 bases in between. Germline values: CDR1 DFQATT, CDR2 SNEGSKA (reference sequence). The CDR3 DNA is TGCAGTGCTAGCCAACCGCCCGCCAGGGAGCAGTACTTC. It codes for CSASQPPAREQYF.

This clonotype has only one observation. The chain joins TRBV2 to TRBJ2-7; D may be TRBD1 or TRBD2 (5 bases each). Germline V lookup: CDR1 SNHLY, CDR2 FYNNEI. The CDR3 length is 16 residues. The V and J ends lost 8 bases and 2 bases respectively, with 22 bases between them. The CDR3 bases are TGTGCCAGCGGAGGCTCCAGGGTGAGGCTGCCCTACGAGCAGTACTTC. Translated, it gives CASGGSRVRLPYEQYF.

This clonotype was counted ten times or more. The CDR3 region is CASRGRQRVNLPNYGYTF. The DNA of the CDR3 is TGTGCCAGCAGGGGCCGACAGAGAGTAAATCTTCCTAACTATGGCTACACCTTC. The chain joins TRBV2 to TRBJ1-2; perhaps TRBD1 as D (5 bases). Trimming removed 6 bases at V and 0 bases at J, with 23 bases between. The CDR3 covers 18 residues. Germline loops: CDR1 SNHLY, CDR2 FYNNEI.

The chain carries TRBV11-2 and TRBJ2-1; 13 bases align to TRBD2. Trimming removed 6 bases from V and 6 bases from J; junction bases left unmatched: 8. There are 16 residues in the CDR3. The V gene's germline CDR1 is SGHAT and CDR2 FQNNGV. CDR3 nucleotides: TGTGCCAGCAGTCACCCTACTAGCGGGAGGGCCAATGAGCAGTTCTTC. Translation: CASSHPTSGRANEQFF.

This clonotype was observed a few times. The chain joins TRBV7-9 to TRBJ2-2; maybe TRBD1 (5 bases). The CDR3 contains 15 residues. Germline V gene data show CDR1 as SEHNR and CDR2 as FQNEAQ (reference sequence). The ends were cut back, 5 bases at V and 0 bases at J, with 10 bases in the middle. The CDR3 DNA sequence: TGTGCCAGCAGCACGGACACCCCGAACACCGGGGAGCTGTTTTTT. This sequence encodes CASSTDTPNTGELFF.

This chain connects TRBV7-3 to TRBJ2-3; 8 nucleotides align to TRBD2. There are 15 residues in the CDR3. From germline, CDR1 is SGHTA and CDR2 FQGTGA. V trimming: 7 bases; J trimming: 0 bases; junction bases outside the gene matches: 6. CDR3 sequence (DNA): TGTGCCAGCACCTCTAGCGGGCATAGCACAGATACGCAGTATTTT. Amino acid sequence: CASTSSGHSTDTQYF.